A selection of T cell receptor beta chains follows, all from one sample in a study of early stage breast cancer tumors. The protocol was immunoSEQ multiplex PCR, while the TCRdb copy is restricted to in-frame clones and leaves out a portion. The repertoire holds 7,000 to 9,500 clones, with 70% to 75% as singletons. The sample comprised normal breast tissue next to the tumor. The receptors derive from a person between 55 and 69 years old with breast cancer. The CDR3 runs from the conserved cysteine through the conserved F or W. D genes are given only for firm matches. Clone size is given for some rows only: seen once, a few or many times, or a class if the clone is expanded.

D: -
V: TRBV18
J: TRBJ2-1
size: -
CDR3: CATKNQRNYNEQFF
DNA: TGTGCCACCAAGAACCAGCGGAACTACAATGAGCAGTTCTTC

D: TRBD1
V: TRBV5-6
J: TRBJ2-5
size: -
CDR3: CASSSTGARETQYF
DNA: TGTGCCAGCAGCTCGACAGGGGCTCGGGAGACCCAGTACTTC

D: -
V: TRBV19
J: TRBJ1-2
size: few
CDR3: CASSLRQVYGYTF
DNA: TGTGCCAGTAGTTTAAGACAGGTCTATGGCTACACCTTC

D: -
V: TRBV7-6
J: TRBJ2-2
size: -
CDR3: CASSLVSGGSYTGELFF
DNA: TGTGCCAGCAGCTTAGTATCTGGTGGCAGTTACACCGGGGAGCTGTTTTTT

D: -
V: TRBV19
J: TRBJ2-1
size: -
CDR3: CASRQAGTSYNEQFF
DNA: TGTGCCAGTAGACAAGCCGGGACATCATACAATGAGCAGTTCTTC

D: TRBD1
V: TRBV5-4
J: TRBJ2-1
size: -
CDR3: CASSLARDRGSNEQFF
DNA: TGTGCCAGCAGCTTGGCCCGGGACAGGGGGAGCAATGAGCAGTTCTTC

D: -
V: TRBV5-6
J: TRBJ1-2
size: -
CDR3: CASSQRTNYGYTF
DNA: TGTGCCAGCAGCCAGAGGACTAACTATGGCTACACCTTC

D: -
V: TRBV28
J: TRBJ1-5
size: -
CDR3: CASSRGGRDSNQPQHF
DNA: TGTGCCAGCAGCCGAGGCGGCAGGGATAGCAATCAGCCCCAGCATTTT

D: -
V: TRBV19
J: TRBJ2-2
size: medium-sized
CDR3: CASRVGETTGELFF
DNA: TGTGCCAGTAGGGTCGGGGAAACGACCGGGGAGCTGTTTTTT

D: TRBD2
V: TRBV4-3
J: TRBJ2-7
size: -
CDR3: CASSGWAGTSATYEQYF
DNA: TGCGCCAGCAGCGGGTGGGCCGGGACTAGCGCGACCTACGAGCAGTACTTC

D: TRBD2
V: TRBV12-5
J: TRBJ2-2
size: -
CDR3: CASGLGALAGGTTGELFF
DNA: TGTGCTAGTGGTTTGGGCGCTCTAGCGGGAGGTACCACCGGGGAGCTGTTTTTT

D: TRBD1
V: TRBV5-1
J: TRBJ1-2
size: few
CDR3: CASSEGAYGYTF
DNA: TGCGCCAGCAGTGAGGGGGCTTATGGCTACACCTTC

D: TRBD2
V: TRBV9
J: TRBJ2-5
size: -
CDR3: CASSALAGGLETQYF
DNA: TGTGCCAGCAGCGCCTTAGCGGGAGGATTGGAGACCCAGTACTTC

D: TRBD1
V: TRBV11-2
J: TRBJ2-7
size: -
CDR3: CASSLGGNRGSYEQYF
DNA: TGTGCCAGCAGCTTAGGAGGTAACAGGGGGTCCTACGAGCAGTACTTC

D: TRBD1
V: TRBV19
J: TRBJ2-7
size: -
CDR3: CASSRRTGGAVSYEQYF
DNA: TGTGCCAGTAGTCGTCGGACAGGGGGCGCGGTCTCCTACGAGCAGTACTTC

D: -
V: TRBV4-3
J: TRBJ2-2
size: -
CDR3: CASSQDLAGPANTGELFF
DNA: TGCGCCAGCAGCCAAGATCTGGCGGGGCCCGCGAACACCGGGGAGCTGTTTTTT

D: TRBD1
V: TRBV10-2
J: TRBJ1-1
size: -
CDR3: CASTRDRGGEAFF
DNA: TGCGCCAGCACCCGAGACAGGGGAGGTGAAGCTTTCTTT

D: TRBD1
V: TRBV7-9
J: TRBJ2-7
size: few
CDR3: CASSFRKGASYEQYF
DNA: TGTGCCAGCAGCTTTCGTAAGGGGGCCTCCTACGAGCAGTACTTC

D: -
V: TRBV27
J: TRBJ2-7
size: -
CDR3: CASSLSAAGGYEQYF
DNA: TGTGCCAGCAGTTTATCGGCAGCGGGTGGCTACGAGCAGTACTTC

D: -
V: TRBV21-1
J: TRBJ2-1
size: medium-sized
CDR3: CASSKGRSGSSYNEQFF
DNA: TGTGCCAGCAGCAAAGGCCGTTCGGGGAGCTCCTACAATGAGCAGTTCTTC

D: -
V: TRBV7-2
J: TRBJ2-7
size: -
CDR3: CASSPGFSRHYEQYF
DNA: TGTGCCAGCAGCCCAGGATTCTCCCGGCACTACGAGCAGTACTTC

D: TRBD2
V: TRBV4-2
J: TRBJ2-4
size: few
CDR3: CASSPNRRAGGILAKNIQYF
DNA: TGTGCCAGCAGCCCCAATCGAAGAGCGGGAGGGATACTAGCCAAAAACATTCAGTACTTC

D: TRBD2
V: TRBV19
J: TRBJ2-7
size: few
CDR3: CASSWREGYEQYF
DNA: TGTGCCAGTAGCTGGCGGGAGGGATACGAGCAGTACTTC

D: TRBD2
V: TRBV5-4
J: TRBJ2-5
size: -
CDR3: CASSYLAGTAETQYF
DNA: TGTGCCAGCAGTTACCTAGCGGGAACTGCAGAGACCCAGTACTTC

D: -
V: TRBV7-8
J: TRBJ2-3
size: -
CDR3: CASSLVGGPDTQYF
DNA: TGTGCCAGCAGCTTAGTCGGGGGTCCAGATACGCAGTATTTT

D: -
V: TRBV2
J: TRBJ2-1
size: -
CDR3: CASSENSLNEQFF
DNA: TGTGCCAGCAGTGAAAACAGTCTCAATGAGCAGTTCTTC

D: -
V: TRBV5-1
J: TRBJ2-7
size: few
CDR3: CASSPRQASYEQYF
DNA: TGCGCCAGCAGCCCCCGACAGGCGTCCTACGAGCAGTACTTC

D: TRBD1
V: TRBV5-1
J: TRBJ2-7
size: -
CDR3: CASSPTAGQGSYEQYF
DNA: TGCGCCAGCAGCCCAACCGCGGGACAGGGCTCCTACGAGCAGTACTTC

D: -
V: TRBV27
J: TRBJ2-5
size: few
CDR3: CAIASGGTQYF
DNA: TGTGCCATCGCCTCCGGAGGGACCCAGTACTTC

D: TRBD2
V: TRBV19
J: TRBJ2-7
size: -
CDR3: CASSMGREGLEQYF
DNA: TGTGCCAGTAGTATGGGGCGGGAGGGCCTCGAGCAGTACTTC

D: -
V: TRBV13
J: TRBJ2-5
size: -
CDR3: CASSFRELGRQETQYF
DNA: TGTGCCAGCAGCTTCCGGGAACTCGGCAGACAAGAGACCCAGTACTTC

D: TRBD2
V: TRBV10-1
J: TRBJ2-1
size: -
CDR3: CASSAASGTNEQFF
DNA: TGCGCCAGCAGTGCGGCTAGCGGGACCAATGAGCAGTTCTTC

D: TRBD2
V: TRBV30
J: TRBJ2-7
size: -
CDR3: CAWGSGASSYEQYF
DNA: TGTGCCTGGGGGAGCGGGGCCAGCTCCTACGAGCAGTACTTC

D: -
V: TRBV5-1
J: TRBJ2-2
size: few
CDR3: CASSLGRGSTGELFF
DNA: TGCGCCAGCAGCTTAGGTCGGGGATCCACCGGGGAGCTGTTTTTT

D: -
V: TRBV27
J: TRBJ2-2
size: -
CDR3: CASSLRNIRGNTGELFF
DNA: TGTGCCAGCAGTCTAAGAAATATCCGGGGGAACACCGGGGAGCTGTTTTTT

D: -
V: TRBV11-1
J: TRBJ2-1
size: -
CDR3: CASSLEQTQGNEQFF
DNA: TGTGCCAGCAGCTTAGAACAGACCCAGGGCAATGAGCAGTTCTTC

D: -
V: TRBV9
J: TRBJ1-1
size: -
CDR3: CASSRDLGGEAFF
DNA: TGTGCCAGCAGCCGAGACCTCGGGGGGGAAGCTTTCTTT

D: -
V: TRBV5-8
J: TRBJ2-7
size: -
CDR3: CASSLAVSEQYF
DNA: TGTGCCAGCAGCTTGGCCGTCTCCGAGCAGTACTTC

D: -
V: TRBV29-1
J: TRBJ1-5
size: -
CDR3: CSVAEGVLGGQPQHF
DNA: TGCAGCGTTGCAGAAGGCGTCCTAGGTGGTCAGCCCCAGCATTTT

D: -
V: TRBV7-2
J: TRBJ1-4
size: -
CDR3: CASSSGRGGLATNEKLFF
DNA: TGTGCCAGCAGCTCCGGTCGGGGAGGGCTTGCAACTAATGAAAAACTGTTTTTT

D: TRBD1
V: TRBV11-2
J: TRBJ2-6
size: once
CDR3: CASSLRGAGGPGANVLTF
DNA: TGTGCCAGCAGCTTAAGAGGCGCAGGGGGCCCTGGGGCCAACGTCCTGACTTTC

D: TRBD1
V: TRBV2
J: TRBJ2-3
size: -
CDR3: CASRGIQGWTDTQYF
DNA: TGTGCCAGCAGGGGTATACAGGGGTGGACAGATACGCAGTATTTT

D: TRBD1
V: TRBV28
J: TRBJ2-7
size: -
CDR3: CATRDRIYEQYF
DNA: TGTGCCACCAGGGACAGAATCTACGAGCAGTACTTC

D: TRBD2
V: TRBV11-2
J: TRBJ2-1
size: -
CDR3: CASSWAVGGRGNEQFF
DNA: TGTGCCAGCAGCTGGGCCGTGGGCGGGAGGGGGAATGAGCAGTTCTTC

D: -
V: TRBV7-9
J: TRBJ2-3
size: few
CDR3: CASSSPGRGTDTQYF
DNA: TGTGCCAGCAGCTCCCCCGGTAGGGGGACAGATACGCAGTATTTT

D: TRBD2
V: TRBV19
J: TRBJ2-1
size: -
CDR3: CASSPAAPSGSYNEQFF
DNA: TGTGCCAGTAGCCCAGCAGCTCCTAGCGGGAGTTACAATGAGCAGTTCTTC

D: -
V: TRBV28
J: TRBJ2-1
size: -
CDR3: CASSSTLAAEQFF
DNA: TGTGCCAGCAGTTCCACATTAGCGGCAGAGCAGTTCTTC

D: -
V: TRBV18
J: TRBJ1-5
size: -
CDR3: CASSPGLQGQPQHF
DNA: TGTGCCAGCTCGCCGGGTCTCCAGGGTCAGCCCCAGCATTTT

D: TRBD2
V: TRBV10-3
J: TRBJ2-2
size: -
CDR3: CAISLAGGGTGELFF
DNA: TGTGCCATCAGTCTGGCGGGAGGGGGCACCGGGGAGCTGTTTTTT

D: -
V: TRBV7-2
J: TRBJ2-3
size: once
CDR3: CASSSQRGPTDTQYF
DNA: TGTGCCAGCAGCTCCCAACGGGGTCCCACAGATACGCAGTATTTT

D: -
V: TRBV5-4
J: TRBJ2-7
size: -
CDR3: CASSLDRAYEQYF
DNA: TGTGCCAGCAGCTTGGACAGGGCCTACGAGCAGTACTTC

D: TRBD1
V: TRBV10-3
J: TRBJ1-2
size: once
CDR3: CAISEQGNYGYTF
DNA: TGTGCCATCAGTGAACAGGGGAACTATGGCTACACCTTC

D: -
V: TRBV7-9
J: TRBJ2-7
size: few
CDR3: CASSLARAAYEQYF
DNA: TGTGCCAGCAGCTTAGCGCGGGCAGCCTACGAGCAGTACTTC

D: -
V: TRBV7-2
J: TRBJ2-7
size: -
CDR3: CASSFTRASSYEQYF
DNA: TGTGCCAGCAGCTTCACCAGAGCTAGCTCCTACGAGCAGTACTTC

D: -
V: TRBV14
J: TRBJ2-2
size: few
CDR3: CASSQDVVRANTGELFF
DNA: TGTGCCAGCAGCCAAGATGTGGTCAGGGCGAACACCGGGGAGCTGTTTTTT